What follows are 21 T cell receptor beta chains derived from one specimen sequenced in a study of blood T cell repertoires in COVID-19. Generated by immunoSEQ multiplex PCR, the TCRdb table keeps only in-frame clones and is missing some. The repertoire includes about 97,000 clones, about 87% of them detected once, and around a tenth sits in the top ten. The sequencing input was peripheral blood. These receptors all stem from a woman in her 30s with acute or convalescent COVID-19.

The J gene is TRBJ2-7, the V gene TRBV7-8, with 9 bases aligning to TRBD1. V lost 5 bases and J lost 3; bases outside the gene matches: 8. The CDR3 runs 15 residues. The germline gives CDR1 SGHVS, CDR2 FQNEAQ. CDR3 protein: CASSPGWTGDYEQYF. In nucleotides, the CDR3 is TGTGCCAGCAGCCCCGGCTGGACAGGGGACTACGAGCAGTACTTC.

The V gene is TRBV6-6, the J gene TRBJ1-2; 12 bases are shared with TRBD1. Germline CDR1 is MNHNY and CDR2 is SVGAGI (reference sequence). The junction had 15 bases not matched to a gene; V was cut back by 5 bases and J by 2 bases. CDR3 length: 19 residues. The CDR3 sequence is CASSPRGGTGGFKNYGYTF. The CDR3, as DNA: TGTGCCAGCAGTCCCCGCGGAGGGACAGGGGGCTTTAAAAACTATGGCTACACCTTC.

This rearrangement joins TRBV7-9 to TRBJ1-2, with 7 bases that match TRBD1. V shed 1 base, J shed 6 bases, and the junction held 8 bases outside the gene matches. This CDR3 is built from 15 residues. The V gene's germline CDR1 is SEHNR and CDR2 FQNEAQ (reference sequence). The CDR3 region has the DNA TGTGCCAGCAGCTTAGAGGCAGGGGGAGGTGATGGCTACACCTTC. Amino acid sequence: CASSLEAGGGDGYTF. The whole variable domain, remainder taken from reference TRBV7-9 and TRBJ1-2, is DTGVSQNPRHKITKRGQNVTFRCDPISEHNRLYWYRQTLGQGPEFLTYFQNEAQLEKSRLLSDRFSAERPKGSFSTLEIQRTEQGDSAMYLCASSLEAGGGDGYTFGSGTRLTVV.

The chain carries TRBV5-6 and TRBJ2-2, with TRBD1 matching over 7 bases. Trimming cost V 3 bases and J 7 bases; bases outside gene matches: 15. CDR3 length: 17 amino acids. Germline V gene sequence: CDR1 SGHDT, CDR2 YYEEEE. The CDR3 nucleotides are TGTGCCAGCAGCTCGCGTTGGACGGCAGGGGGTATCGGGGAGCTGTTTTTT. Translation: CASSSRWTAGGIGELFF.

This clone was recorded a few times. This chain joins TRBV5-1 and TRBJ2-7, with TRBD2 as a possible D gene (6 bases). Between the trimmed V and J ends, which lost 4 bases and 0 bases, there was a span of 14 bases. This CDR3 region has 15 residues. Per the germline V gene, CDR1 is SGHRS and CDR2 is YFSETQ. The CDR3 region is CASSEGLGSSYEQYF. The CDR3 DNA is TGCGCCAGCAGCGAGGGACTCGGGAGCTCCTACGAGCAGTACTTC.

The J gene is TRBJ1-1, the V gene TRBV5-4, with D hard to call. Germline V gene lookup returns CDR1 SGHNT and CDR2 YYREEE (reference sequence). The CDR3 loop spans 14 amino acids. V was cut by 4 bases and J by 3 bases, with 13 bases left in between. As DNA, the CDR3 is TGTGCCAGCAGCAAGGGTTTCGGGGACACTGAAGCTTTCTTT. It translates to CASSKGFGDTEAFF.

CDR3 nucleotides: TGTGCCAGCAGTCAGGGACTTAACACCGGGGAGCTGTTTTTT. Encoded protein: CASSQGLNTGELFF. The V call is TRBV3-1 (or the pseudogene TRBV3-2), the J call TRBJ2-2; tentative D call: TRBD2 (6 bases). Between the trimmed V and J ends, which lost 6 bases and 2 bases, there was a span of 10 bases. This CDR3 has 14 residues. Germline CDR1 and CDR2: LGHDT and YNNKEL (reference sequence).

The rearrangement links TRBV5-1 to TRBJ2-7, with a tentative D call TRBD2 (6 bases). Germline CDR1 and CDR2: SGHRS and YFSETQ. This CDR3 region has 15 residues. V was cut by 4 bases and J by 0 bases, with 14 bases left in between. The CDR3 is CASSLAGRFSYEQYF. The CDR3 DNA reads TGCGCCAGCAGCCTCGCGGGACGGTTCTCCTACGAGCAGTACTTC. Full variable domain (remainder filled in from reference TRBV5-1 and TRBJ2-7): KAGVTQTPRYLIKTRGQQVTLSCSPISGHRSVSWYQQTPGQGLQFLFEYFSETQRNKGNFPGRFSGRQFSNSRSEMNVSTLELGDSALYLCASSLAGRFSYEQYFGPGTRLTVT.

V usage is TRBV3-1 (or the pseudogene TRBV3-2) and J usage is TRBJ2-7; 14 bases agree with TRBD2. V lost 5 bases and J lost 6; bases outside the gene matches: 18. The CDR3 contains 19 residues. Germline CDR1 reads LGHDT; CDR2 reads YNNKEL (reference sequence). The CDR3 DNA sequence: TGTGCCAGCAGCTCATACGGGACTAGCGGGGGCCGCTATAGGGCCGAGCAGTACTTC. Its protein is CASSSYGTSGGRYRAEQYF.

The V call is TRBV29-1, the J call TRBJ2-7; TRBD1 agrees at 9 bases. Trimming cost V 4 bases and J 7 bases; bases outside gene matches: 8. Germline lookup yields CDR1 SQVTM and CDR2 ANQGSEA. This CDR3 spans 13 amino acids. The CDR3, as DNA: TGCAGCGTTGTCGGGACAGGGCCTGGGGAGCAGTACTTC. The encoded protein is CSVVGTGPGEQYF.

The chain couples TRBV28 to TRBJ1-5; the D is unclear. V dropped 8 bases and J dropped 2 bases, with 19 bases sitting between them. Germline V CDR1 and CDR2: MDHEN, SYDVKM. This CDR3 contains 16 residues. CDR3 bases: TGTGCCAGCCGACAAGCACGGGGAATGGGCAATCAGCCCCAGCATTTT. It specifies CASRQARGMGNQPQHF.

V usage is TRBV27 and J usage is TRBJ2-7, with 11 bases identical to TRBD1. Losses at the gene ends were 3 bases for V and 2 bases for J; bases not matched to a gene: 3. The CDR3 sequence is 15 residues long. CDR1 and CDR2 from the germline V gene are MNHEY and SMNVEV (reference sequence). The CDR3: CASSFRTGGTYEQYF. In DNA form, the CDR3 reads TGTGCCAGCAGTTTCCGGACAGGGGGCACCTACGAGCAGTACTTC.

In nucleotides, the CDR3 is TGTGCCAGCAGTGAATACGGACAGTCCTACGAGCAGTACTTC. It encodes CASSEYGQSYEQYF. The chain carries TRBV6-1 and TRBJ2-7; TRBD1 might be the D (6 bases). CDR3 length: 14 amino acids. The V end lost 2 bases, the J end lost 1 base, and 9 bases lay between the germline ends. CDR1 and CDR2 from the germline V gene are MNHNS and SASEGT.

V and J are TRBV19 and TRBJ1-2; TRBD1 is a possible D gene (6 bases). CDR3 length equals 16 residues. The germline CDR1 and CDR2 sequences are LNHDA and SQIVND (reference sequence). V lost 9 bases and J lost 10, with 30 bases in between. CDR3 nucleotides: TGTGCCAGCAACAGGGACCCACTCCTAACTATGGTCGACTACACCTTC. Translation: CASNRDPLLTMVDYTF.

This chain connects TRBV19 to TRBJ1-1; tentative D call: TRBD1 (5 bases). Per germline, CDR1 LNHDA and CDR2 SQIVND (reference sequence). V lost 5 bases to trimming and J lost 1 base, with 11 bases between them. CDR3 length: 14 residues. The CDR3 reads CASSWGVTNTEAFF. For the CDR3, the DNA is TGTGCCAGTAGTTGGGGGGTTACGAACACTGAAGCTTTCTTT.

The CDR3: CASTCGRGRRVTEAFF. The CDR3 region has the DNA TGTGCCAGCACCTGCGGGAGGGGGCGTAGGGTCACTGAAGCTTTCTTT. The chain links TRBV5-7 to TRBJ1-1, with TRBD1 matching 7 bases. TRBV5-7 is an ORF for which the function is uncertain. Germline trimming cut 6 bases from V and 4 bases from J; bases unmatched to any gene: 15. CDR3 length: 16 amino acids.

The rearrangement joins TRBV18 to TRBJ1-3, with D unresolved. CDR3 size: 13 residues. Germline V gene sequence: CDR1 KGHSH, CDR2 LQKENI. V was cut by 3 bases and J by 2 bases, with 5 bases left in between. The CDR3 sequence is CASSPDTGNTIYF. DNA for the CDR3: TGTGCCAGCTCACCTGACACTGGAAACACCATATATTTT.

The chain carries TRBV19 and TRBJ1-2; D is undetermined. V was shortened by 0 bases and J by 7 bases, with 9 bases between the two germline ends. The CDR3 covers 13 residues. Germline-derived CDR1 and CDR2 are LNHDA and SQIVND (reference sequence). As DNA, the CDR3 is TGTGCCAGTAGTATAGACCGCTATGGTGGCTACACCTTC. Its protein is CASSIDRYGGYTF.

CDR3 residues: CASSARGGATNEKLFF. The CDR3 DNA reads as TGTGCCAGCAGTGCCCGTGGAGGGGCAACTAATGAAAAACTGTTTTTT. The J gene is TRBJ1-4, the V gene TRBV6-1; possible D gene TRBD1, 5 bases. CDR1 is MNHNS and CDR2 is SASEGT in the germline V gene. Trimming shortened V by 4 bases and J by 0 bases, and 12 bases separated the two germline ends. The CDR3 is made up of 16 amino acids.

This clone was counted between two and nine times. The V call is TRBV12-3 or TRBV12-4, the J call TRBJ1-2; weak D call: TRBD1 (5 bases). Trimming took off 7 bases at V and 4 bases at J, with 13 bases between the two ends. The CDR3 loop spans 13 amino acids. CDR3 sequence: CASTEQGGYGYTF. DNA for the CDR3: TGTGCCAGCACCGAGCAGGGTGGCTATGGCTACACCTTC.

The rearrangement uses TRBV7-9 and TRBJ1-6, with 7 bases aligning to TRBD1. V was pared by 2 bases and J by 14 bases, with 3 bases of the junction left unmatched. Germline V gene lookup returns CDR1 SEHNR and CDR2 FQNEAQ (reference sequence). There are 12 residues in the CDR3. Written as DNA, the CDR3 is TGTGCCAGCAGCTTATCCCAGGGGGCCCTCCACTTT. Its protein product is CASSLSQGALHF.